This T cell receptor beta chain was documented in a study of T cell repertoires in cytomegalovirus infection. In TCRdb, the reads were re-called with MiXCR into one record per CDR3 protein. This sample has some 180,000 distinct CDR3 sequences, with approximately 17% found just once. This clonotype has only one observation. The V end lost 7 bases, the J end lost 7 bases, and 10 bases lay between the germline ends. The CDR3 sequence is 11 residues long. Germline CDR1 reads SGHTA; CDR2 reads FQGNSA. The genes are TRBV7-2 and TRBJ1-2, with no clear D. Sequenced input: CD8+ T cells from PBMCs. This TCR derives from a human donor in good health (CMV status not recorded). Some clones in this sample may be carry-over from other donors' samples. In DNA, the CDR3 is TGTGCCAGCAACAAAGGACGTGGCTACACCTTC. The encoded protein is CASNKGRGYTF.